Listed below are T cell receptor beta chains from one sample, sequenced in a study of cytomegalovirus exposure and HLA in healthy donors. The protocol was immunoSEQ multiplex PCR, while the TCRdb copy is restricted to in-frame clones and leaves out a portion. The sample holds about 180,000 clones, about 85% seen once. The sequenced material came from PBMCs. The receptors were gathered from a man between 18 and 29 years old in good health and CMV-seropositive. The CDR3 runs from the conserved cysteine through the conserved F or W. D genes are given only for firm matches.

J gene: TRBJ2-1
D gene: TRBD2
V gene: TRBV13
CDR3 protein: CASSSLLAGGGNEQFF

J gene: TRBJ1-3
D gene: NA
V gene: TRBV4-2
CDR3 protein: CASSQDPATGNTIYF

J gene: TRBJ2-7
D gene: NA
V gene: TRBV28
CDR3 protein: CASSQWGVRGEQYF

J gene: TRBJ2-7
D gene: NA
V gene: TRBV19
CDR3 protein: CASSQATPYEQYF

J gene: TRBJ2-1
D gene: NA
V gene: TRBV5-1
CDR3 protein: CASSLDGLYNEQFF

J gene: TRBJ2-5
D gene: NA
V gene: TRBV27
CDR3 protein: CASTLTRVAQYF

J gene: TRBJ2-7
D gene: NA
V gene: TRBV27
CDR3 protein: CASSLSYRGGAYEQYF

J gene: TRBJ2-7
D gene: NA
V gene: TRBV27
CDR3 protein: CASSPLGDYEQYF

J gene: TRBJ2-5
D gene: TRBD2
V gene: TRBV19
CDR3 protein: CASSRGLAGVETQYF

J gene: TRBJ1-1
D gene: NA
V gene: TRBV6-6
CDR3 protein: CASSYEQITMNTEAFF

J gene: TRBJ2-1
D gene: TRBD2
V gene: TRBV5-6
CDR3 protein: CASTLHAGGWQFF

J gene: TRBJ1-2
D gene: NA
V gene: TRBV5-6
CDR3 protein: CASSLAVEGFSYGYTF

J gene: TRBJ2-3
D gene: TRBD2
V gene: TRBV6-6
CDR3 protein: CASRPGLAESTDTQYF

J gene: TRBJ2-3
D gene: TRBD2
V gene: TRBV10-1
CDR3 protein: CASSAQREGTDTQYF

J gene: TRBJ2-2
D gene: NA
V gene: TRBV11-2
CDR3 protein: CASRKQGSGELFF

J gene: TRBJ1-4
D gene: NA
V gene: TRBV5-1
CDR3 protein: CASSEGLNEKLFF

J gene: TRBJ1-1
D gene: TRBD1
V gene: TRBV27
CDR3 protein: CASSFTGEAEAFF

J gene: TRBJ2-1
D gene: NA
V gene: TRBV7-2
CDR3 protein: CASSWTDNEQFF

J gene: TRBJ1-1
D gene: NA
V gene: TRBV9
CDR3 protein: CASSVGGTLNTEAFF

J gene: TRBJ1-5
D gene: NA
V gene: TRBV7-8
CDR3 protein: CASSLAGRQGNQPQHF

J gene: TRBJ1-5
D gene: NA
V gene: TRBV6-4
CDR3 protein: CASSVDSSNQPQHF

J gene: NA
D gene: TRBD1
V gene: TRBV25-1
CDR3 protein: CASSGTGSYEQYF

J gene: TRBJ2-2
D gene: NA
V gene: TRBV9
CDR3 protein: CASSVRGSDNTGELFF

J gene: TRBJ1-5
D gene: NA
V gene: TRBV14
CDR3 protein: CASSQAGSNQPQHF

J gene: TRBJ2-3
D gene: NA
V gene: TRBV5-1
CDR3 protein: CASSPRGASRTDTQYF

J gene: TRBJ2-7
D gene: TRBD2
V gene: TRBV30
CDR3 protein: CAWTSGSYEQYF

J gene: TRBJ1-4
D gene: NA
V gene: TRBV5-4
CDR3 protein: CASSPLPGEKLFF

J gene: TRBJ2-3
D gene: NA
V gene: TRBV2
CDR3 protein: CASSADGRSDTQYF

J gene: TRBJ1-1
D gene: NA
V gene: TRBV5-6
CDR3 protein: CASSHGQLNTEAFF

J gene: TRBJ2-3
D gene: NA
V gene: TRBV30
CDR3 protein: CAWSVLGQSTDTQYF

J gene: TRBJ2-2
D gene: NA
V gene: TRBV5-1
CDR3 protein: CASSLVSSRNTGELFF

J gene: TRBJ2-7
D gene: NA
V gene: TRBV29-1
CDR3 protein: CSVEEWRRSSYEQYF

J gene: TRBJ1-5
D gene: NA
V gene: TRBV25-1
CDR3 protein: CASRGTGSDQPQHF

J gene: TRBJ1-6
D gene: NA
V gene: TRBV6-5
CDR3 protein: CASSYGSDYNSPLHF

J gene: TRBJ1-2
D gene: NA
V gene: TRBV14
CDR3 protein: CASSQDWQGNGYTF

J gene: TRBJ2-5
D gene: TRBD1
V gene: TRBV2
CDR3 protein: CASSEWTGSETQYF

J gene: TRBJ1-2
D gene: NA
V gene: TRBV6-1
CDR3 protein: CASSSLGALDYGYTF

J gene: TRBJ2-5
D gene: NA
V gene: TRBV5-4
CDR3 protein: CASSAGQTRETQYF

J gene: TRBJ1-5
D gene: NA
V gene: TRBV6-1
CDR3 protein: CASSEWRGGQPQHF

J gene: TRBJ2-2
D gene: TRBD1
V gene: TRBV27
CDR3 protein: CASSSPGQGAGELFF

J gene: TRBJ2-7
D gene: NA
V gene: TRBV5-1
CDR3 protein: CASSLGTTYEQYF

J gene: TRBJ2-1
D gene: NA
V gene: TRBV5-8
CDR3 protein: CASSLRLVRGNEQFF

J gene: TRBJ1-2
D gene: NA
V gene: TRBV5-6
CDR3 protein: CASSPGPGGYGYTF

J gene: TRBJ2-3
D gene: NA
V gene: TRBV28
CDR3 protein: CASSTSSADTQYF

J gene: TRBJ2-7
D gene: NA
V gene: TRBV4-1
CDR3 protein: CASSQGTSGTYEQYF

J gene: TRBJ2-1
D gene: TRBD2
V gene: TRBV6-1
CDR3 protein: CASSEAPGGASYNEQFF

J gene: TRBJ2-2
D gene: NA
V gene: TRBV29-1
CDR3 protein: CSIRDFVTGELFF

J gene: TRBJ2-1
D gene: TRBD2
V gene: TRBV23-1
CDR3 protein: CASSQGAGEMINEQFF

J gene: TRBJ1-1
D gene: TRBD1
V gene: TRBV5-1
CDR3 protein: CASSPLAAGTGGEAFF

J gene: TRBJ2-1
D gene: NA
V gene: TRBV7-9
CDR3 protein: CASSFFGGSSYNEQFF

J gene: TRBJ1-6
D gene: NA
V gene: TRBV5-6
CDR3 protein: CASSPGRASGSPLHF

J gene: TRBJ2-5
D gene: NA
V gene: TRBV19
CDR3 protein: CASSPIPGGETQYF

J gene: TRBJ2-4
D gene: NA
V gene: TRBV30
CDR3 protein: CAWSLERSLAKNIQYF

J gene: TRBJ2-7
D gene: TRBD1
V gene: TRBV5-1
CDR3 protein: CASSLRGDRAGEQYF

J gene: TRBJ1-1
D gene: NA
V gene: TRBV15
CDR3 protein: CATSRETGLMNTEAFF